This TCR beta chain was captured in a study of cytomegalovirus exposure and HLA in healthy donors. This PCR relied on a set of 60 Vbeta primers and 13 Jbeta primers. Some clones are missing from TCRdb's copy, which holds only in-frame ones; the method was immunoSEQ multiplex PCR. Among some 170,000 clones, almost 80% were seen once, and the ten largest hold roughly 9.3%. Germline V gene data show CDR1 as LGHNA and CDR2 as YSLEER. The CDR3 runs 15 residues. Trimming took 3 bases from V and 0 from J, leaving 11 bases between them. About this clone: Its antigen is as yet unknown.

Overall study findings and caveats: Some public TCRs appeared in many individuals, while most sequences were rare. A later analysis showed that HLA-associated TCR beta chains had undergone more clonal expansion than equally common others.

The sequenced material came from PBMCs. This receptor was identified in a man aged 18-30 years in good health and CMV-seropositive. This rearrangement joins TRBV4-3 to TRBJ1-1; perhaps TRBD1 as D (5 bases). The CDR3 nucleotides are TGCGCCAGCAGCCAGGTCGACAGACTGAACACTGAAGCTTTCTTT. Translated: CASSQVDRLNTEAFF.